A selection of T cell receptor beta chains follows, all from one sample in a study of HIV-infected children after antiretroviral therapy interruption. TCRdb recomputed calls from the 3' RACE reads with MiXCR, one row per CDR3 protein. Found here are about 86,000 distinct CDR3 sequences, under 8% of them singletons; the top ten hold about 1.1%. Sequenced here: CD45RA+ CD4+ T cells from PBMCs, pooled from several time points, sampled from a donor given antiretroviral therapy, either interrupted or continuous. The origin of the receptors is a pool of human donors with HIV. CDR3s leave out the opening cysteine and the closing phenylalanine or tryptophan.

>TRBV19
ASKSDTQY
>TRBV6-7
ASSYVRDNSTDTQY
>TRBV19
ASSIKAGAYEQY
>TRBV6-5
ASSYFRTAHGYT
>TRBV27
ASSGAYSPLH
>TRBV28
ASSLVYNSPLH
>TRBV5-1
ASSLEGQETQY
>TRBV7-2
ASSRQRGGKDTQY
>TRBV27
ASSLRTGGLGANVLT
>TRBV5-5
ASSFRQGPYEQY
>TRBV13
AIQGPTGDTEAF
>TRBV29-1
SVERDLAGIQY
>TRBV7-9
ASSLRQNQETQY
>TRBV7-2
ASSSYLAGTQY
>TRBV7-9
DSSLASGSSSYNEQF
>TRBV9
ASSATGGNTDTQY
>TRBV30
AWSETGTGAF
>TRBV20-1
SARDRTRNTGELF
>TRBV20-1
SAIRQATLREQY
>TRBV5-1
ASSGIGPGVSTDTQY
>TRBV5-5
ASIPNPVSYGYT
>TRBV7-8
ASSFQRGGRTDTQY
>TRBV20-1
SARRPPGNTEAF
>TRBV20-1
SAPYASGILSYEQY
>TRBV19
ASSPLPQRSTDTQY
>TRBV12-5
ASGLNGYEQY
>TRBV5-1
ASSLASGGTYEQY
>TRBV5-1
ASSGGEAQGLSTDTQY
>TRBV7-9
ASSLTGRYGYT
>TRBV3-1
ASSQSARPDYEQY
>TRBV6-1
ASSEGVGLGYT
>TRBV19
ASTGDGYT
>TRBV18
ASSPPGGYEQY
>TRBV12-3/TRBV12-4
ASSLRIEQY
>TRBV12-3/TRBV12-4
ASSLVSFSVAKNIQY